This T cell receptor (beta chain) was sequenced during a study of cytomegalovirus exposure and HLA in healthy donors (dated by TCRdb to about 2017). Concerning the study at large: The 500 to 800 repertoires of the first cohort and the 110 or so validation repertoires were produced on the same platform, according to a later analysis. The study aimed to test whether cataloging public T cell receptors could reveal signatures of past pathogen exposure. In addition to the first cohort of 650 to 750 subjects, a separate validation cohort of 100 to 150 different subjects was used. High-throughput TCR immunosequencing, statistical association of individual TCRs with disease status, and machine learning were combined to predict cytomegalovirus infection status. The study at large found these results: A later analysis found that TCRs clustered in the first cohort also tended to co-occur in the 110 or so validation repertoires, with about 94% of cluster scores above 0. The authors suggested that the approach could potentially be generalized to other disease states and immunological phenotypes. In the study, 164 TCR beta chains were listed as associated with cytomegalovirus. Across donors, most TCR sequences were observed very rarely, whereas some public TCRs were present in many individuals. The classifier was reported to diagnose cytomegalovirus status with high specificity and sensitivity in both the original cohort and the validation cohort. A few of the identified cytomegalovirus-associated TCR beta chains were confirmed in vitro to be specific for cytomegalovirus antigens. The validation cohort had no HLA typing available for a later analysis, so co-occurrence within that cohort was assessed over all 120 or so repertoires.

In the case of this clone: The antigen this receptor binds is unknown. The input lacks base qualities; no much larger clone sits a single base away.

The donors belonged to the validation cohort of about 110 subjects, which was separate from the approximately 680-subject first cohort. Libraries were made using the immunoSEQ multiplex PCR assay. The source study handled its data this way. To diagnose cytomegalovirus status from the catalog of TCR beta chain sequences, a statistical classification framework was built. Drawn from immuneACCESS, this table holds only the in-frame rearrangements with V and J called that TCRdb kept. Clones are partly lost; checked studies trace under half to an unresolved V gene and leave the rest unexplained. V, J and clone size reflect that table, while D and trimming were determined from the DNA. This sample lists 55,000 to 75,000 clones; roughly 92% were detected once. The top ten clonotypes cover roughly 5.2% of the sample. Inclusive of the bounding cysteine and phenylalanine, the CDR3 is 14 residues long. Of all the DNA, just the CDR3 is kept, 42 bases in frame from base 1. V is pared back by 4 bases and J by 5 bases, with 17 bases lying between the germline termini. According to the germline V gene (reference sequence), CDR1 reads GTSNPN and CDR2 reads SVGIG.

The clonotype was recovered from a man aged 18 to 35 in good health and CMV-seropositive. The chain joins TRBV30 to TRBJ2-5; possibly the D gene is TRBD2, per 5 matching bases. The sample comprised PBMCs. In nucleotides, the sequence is TGTGCCTGGAATCAGGCGGGTGTCTTGGAGACCCAGTACTTC. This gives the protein CAWNQAGVLETQYF.